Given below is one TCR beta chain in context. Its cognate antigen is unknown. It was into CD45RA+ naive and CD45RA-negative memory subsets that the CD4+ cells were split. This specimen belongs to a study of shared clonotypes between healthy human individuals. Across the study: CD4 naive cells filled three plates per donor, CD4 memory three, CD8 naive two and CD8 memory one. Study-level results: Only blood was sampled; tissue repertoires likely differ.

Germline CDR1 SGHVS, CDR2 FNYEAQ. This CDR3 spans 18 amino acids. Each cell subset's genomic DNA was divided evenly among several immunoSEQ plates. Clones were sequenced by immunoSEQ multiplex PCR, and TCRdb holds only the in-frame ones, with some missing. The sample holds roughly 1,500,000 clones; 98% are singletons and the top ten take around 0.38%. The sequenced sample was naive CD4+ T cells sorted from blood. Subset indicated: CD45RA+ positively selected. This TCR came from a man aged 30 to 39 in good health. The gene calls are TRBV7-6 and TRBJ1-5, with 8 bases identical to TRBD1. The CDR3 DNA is TGTCCCCCACTCGACAGGGGCATAATAAAAGATAGCAATCAGCCCCAGCATTTT. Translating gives CPPLDRGIIKDSNQPQHF.